Below, 25 T cell receptor beta chains from the same sample are listed, as sequenced in a study of T cell responses to AZD1222 COVID-19 vaccine. TCRdb's copy holds only in-frame clones and misses some; the assay was immunoSEQ multiplex PCR. The data hold 150,000 or so clones, with approximately 89% observed a single time. The source material was peripheral blood, sampled on day 0 of AZD1222 vaccination. All receptors come from an adult in good health.

The chain links TRBV5-8 to TRBJ1-6; D not certain. The V end was cut by 5 bases, the J end by 0 bases, with 9 bases between. There are 15 residues in the CDR3. CDR1 and CDR2 (germline): SGHTS, YDEGEE. The chain's CDR3 is CASSQISSYNSPLHF. The CDR3 DNA reads as TGTGCCAGCAGTCAGATTTCCTCCTATAATTCACCCCTCCACTTT.

The chain links TRBV7-2 to TRBJ1-5; 10 bases match TRBD1. Germline V gives CDR1 SGHTA, CDR2 FQGNSA. J lost 6 bases, V lost 5 bases, and 4 bases had no gene match. This CDR3 comprises 14 residues. The CDR3 bases are TGTGCCAGCAGCCTTGACAGGGGGCGTCAGCCCCAGCATTTT. Protein product: CASSLDRGRQPQHF.

V gene TRBV19 combines with J gene TRBJ1-1, with 7 positions matching TRBD1. The CDR3 is 17 amino acids. Trimming removed 6 bases from V and 4 bases from J; junction bases left unmatched: 17. Germline assignment: CDR1 LNHDA and CDR2 SQIVND (reference sequence). The CDR3 nucleotides read TGTGCCAGTAGGACAAGAATGACAGGGTCGTCCAGCACTGAAGCTTTCTTT. Translated: CASRTRMTGSSSTEAFF.

This chain uses TRBV10-3 with TRBJ2-7; 8 bases are shared with TRBD1. J gave up 3 bases and V 2 bases, and 3 bases lay outside the gene matches. The CDR3 is 14 amino acids. CDR1 is ENHRY and CDR2 is SYGVKD in the germline V gene. CDR3 sequence: CAISEIGQGYEQYF. The CDR3 region has the DNA TGTGCCATCAGTGAGATAGGACAGGGCTACGAGCAGTACTTC.

The chain couples TRBV9 to TRBJ1-2, with 7 bases matching TRBD1. V lost 5 bases, J lost 4 bases, and 2 bases stayed unmatched. Per germline, CDR1 SGDLS and CDR2 YYNGEE. The CDR3 spans 12 residues. CDR3 protein: CASRGQLYGYTF. Written as DNA, the CDR3 is TGTGCCAGCAGGGGACAGCTCTATGGCTACACCTTC. Combining the CDR3 with reference TRBV9 and TRBJ1-2 gives the whole variable domain DSGVTQTPKHLITATGQRVTLRCSPRSGDLSVYWYQQSLDQGLQFLIQYYNGEERAKGNILERFSAQQFPDLHSELNLSSLELGDSALYFCASRGQLYGYTFGSGTRLTVV.

The genes are TRBV19 and TRBJ1-5, with D uncertain. The CDR3 covers 16 residues. Trimming removed 3 bases at V and 5 bases at J, with 17 bases between. Looked up from germline, CDR1 is LNHDA and CDR2 is SQIVND (reference sequence). The CDR3 DNA reads TGTGCCAGTAGTATCCTCCCCTTGTGGGCGGATCAGCCCCAGCATTTT. Translating gives CASSILPLWADQPQHF.

The rearrangement uses TRBV6-5 and TRBJ2-2; TRBD1 might be the D (6 bases). The CDR3 has 14 residues. V lost 8 bases and J lost 0, with 10 bases in between. CDR1 is MNHEY and CDR2 is SVGAGI in the germline V gene. The CDR3 loop is CASGTGPNTGELFF. CDR3 coding DNA: TGTGCCAGCGGTACAGGGCCGAACACCGGGGAGCTGTTTTTT.

There are a few counts of this clone. This sequence joins TRBV9 and TRBJ2-1; no definite D call. This CDR3 contains 12 residues. CDR1 is SGDLS, CDR2 YYNGEE, per germline. The V gene lost 4 bases and the J gene lost 6 bases, with 8 bases spanning the gap. The CDR3, as DNA: TGTGCCAGCAGCCCCCGCCCCAATGAGCAGTTCTTC. Translating gives CASSPRPNEQFF.

The chain employs TRBV28 and TRBJ2-4; D ambiguous. In germline, CDR1 is MDHEN, CDR2 SYDVKM. The CDR3 runs 11 residues. Trimming took 3 bases from V and 5 from J, leaving 2 bases between them. CDR3 sequence reads: CASSLENIQYF. The CDR3, as DNA: TGTGCCAGCAGTTTGGAAAACATTCAGTACTTC.

This clone was counted a single time. J is TRBJ2-7 and V is TRBV6-5; D remains unclear. The V end was cut by 0 bases, the J end by 0 bases, with 12 bases between. CDR1 and CDR2 (germline): MNHEY, SVGAGI. This CDR3 region has 16 residues. CDR3 in DNA: TGTGCCAGCAGTTACTCGTGGTCTTCTAACTCCTACGAGCAGTACTTC. Its translation is CASSYSWSSNSYEQYF.

The chain couples TRBV4-1 to TRBJ2-1, with 14 bases lining up with TRBD2. The CDR3 sequence is 15 residues long. V lost 6 bases, J lost 7 bases, and 5 bases stayed unmatched. Germline CDR1 is MGHRA and CDR2 is YSYEKL. The CDR3 loop is CASSLGLAGANEQFF. CDR3 DNA sequence: TGCGCCAGCAGTTTGGGACTAGCGGGAGCGAATGAGCAGTTCTTC.

The V gene is TRBV6-5, the J gene TRBJ1-2; no firm D call. Germline V gives CDR1 MNHEY, CDR2 SVGAGI. The CDR3 contains 13 residues. V dropped 6 bases and J dropped 5 bases, with 13 bases sitting between them. The CDR3 reads CASSYDPGYGYTF. CDR3 nucleotide sequence: TGTGCCAGCAGCTATGACCCAGGATATGGCTACACCTTC.

The chain links TRBV7-3 to TRBJ2-5; 8 positions agree with TRBD1. The V gene's germline CDR1 is SGHTA and CDR2 FQGTGA. The ends lost 0 bases at V and 5 bases at J; junction bases unmatched: 5. This CDR3 contains 15 residues. DNA of the CDR3: TGTGCCAGCAGCTTAACGGGGGGACAGGAGGAGACCCAGTACTTC. This sequence encodes CASSLTGGQEETQYF.

This chain joins TRBV9 and TRBJ1-5; possible D gene TRBD1, 5 bases. Per germline, CDR1 SGDLS and CDR2 YYNGEE. Trimming took 2 bases from V and 6 from J, leaving 12 bases between them. There are 14 residues in the CDR3. For the CDR3, the DNA is TGTGCCAGCAGCGTGGGGGACCTGGGTCAGCCCCAGCATTTT. It encodes CASSVGDLGQPQHF.

The rearrangement uses TRBV28 and TRBJ1-2; perhaps TRBD1 as D (6 bases). Looked up from germline, CDR1 is MDHEN and CDR2 is SYDVKM. The CDR3 runs to 16 residues. V was trimmed by 5 bases and J by 1 base, leaving 17 bases between them. DNA of the CDR3: TGTGCCAGCAGTGTGTGGGGGGCCTACTTTAACTATGGCTACACCTTC. Its protein is CASSVWGAYFNYGYTF.

The CDR3 loop is CASSPLGGNEQYF. CDR3 DNA sequence: TGTGCCAGCAGCCCTTTGGGGGGGAACGAGCAGTACTTC. The chain employs TRBV27 and TRBJ2-7; 7 bases align to TRBD2. CDR1 MNHEY and CDR2 SMNVEV come from the germline V gene (reference sequence). The CDR3 has 13 residues. V was pared by 6 bases and J by 5 bases, with 7 bases of the junction left unmatched.

The chain is built from TRBV5-1 and TRBJ2-1; tentative D call: TRBD2 (6 bases). This CDR3 contains 13 residues. In germline, CDR1 is SGHRS, CDR2 YFSETQ. The ends were cut back, 4 bases at V and 10 bases at J, with 15 bases in the middle. CDR3 loop: CASSRLGPREQFF. CDR3 DNA: TGCGCCAGCAGCCGACTAGGGCCCAGGGAGCAGTTCTTC.

The V and J genes are TRBV13 and TRBJ2-1; 7 bases map to TRBD2. This CDR3 has 13 amino acids. The germline V gene encodes CDR1 PRHDT and CDR2 FYEKMQ (reference sequence). After removal of 3 bases from V and 8 bases from J, the junction contained 4 bases not matched to a gene. Here the CDR3 reads CASSFAGDYEQFF. In DNA, the CDR3 is TGTGCCAGCAGCTTTGCGGGAGACTATGAGCAGTTCTTC.

The chain has TRBV12-3 or TRBV12-4 and TRBJ1-2, with D tentatively TRBD1 (6 bases). The CDR3 consists of 13 residues. The V gene lost 4 bases and the J gene lost 0 bases, with 6 bases spanning the gap. In nucleotides, the CDR3 is TGTGCCAGCAGTTACAGGGCTAACTATGGCTACACCTTC. Its protein product is CASSYRANYGYTF.

The V call is TRBV7-2, the J call TRBJ1-1, with no clear D. This CDR3 is built from 13 residues. V was trimmed by 5 bases and J by 3 bases, leaving 10 bases between them. CDR1 is SGHTA, CDR2 FQGNSA, per germline. CDR3 loop: CASSIIFDTEAFF. The CDR3 bases are TGTGCCAGCAGCATCATCTTTGACACTGAAGCTTTCTTT.

The chain is built from TRBV30 and TRBJ1-2; TRBD1 might be the D (5 bases). The V end lost 3 bases, the J end lost 5 bases, and 13 bases lay between the germline ends. The CDR3 runs 13 residues. The germline V gene has CDR1 GTSNPN and CDR2 SVGIG (reference sequence). The CDR3 DNA reads as TGTGCCTGGAGGACAGCGTCAACGTATGGCTACACCTTC. Its protein product is CAWRTASTYGYTF.

The chain has TRBV3-1 (or the pseudogene TRBV3-2) and TRBJ2-7; D is unclear. Germline V gene lookup returns CDR1 LGHDT and CDR2 YNNKEL (reference sequence). This CDR3 is 12 amino acids long. Trimming removed 2 bases from V and 3 bases from J, with 5 bases in between. Written as DNA, the CDR3 is TGTGCCAGCAGCCAACGTAACTACGAGCAGTACTTC. Encoded protein: CASSQRNYEQYF.

V is TRBV11-2 and J is TRBJ2-2; the D gene is possibly TRBD2 (5 bases). Trimming pared 1 base from V and 1 base from J, leaving 16 bases between. Per the germline V gene, CDR1 is SGHAT and CDR2 is FQNNGV. The CDR3 totals 18 residues. CDR3 bases: TGTGCCAGCAGCTTAGGTTATGGCGGGTCCTTGAACACCGGGGAGCTGTTTTTT. It translates to CASSLGYGGSLNTGELFF.

The rearrangement joins TRBV13 to TRBJ2-1, with 9 nucleotides matching TRBD2. In germline, CDR1 is PRHDT, CDR2 FYEKMQ (reference sequence). The CDR3 length is 17 residues. V shed 5 bases and J 1 base; nucleotides not matched to a gene: 9. CDR3 in DNA: TGTGCCAGCAGCCTTAGAAGCGGGAGGTTATCCTACAATGAGCAGTTCTTC. Its protein is CASSLRSGRLSYNEQFF.

The chain uses TRBV2 and TRBJ1-2; no firm D call. CDR3 length: 13 amino acids. The V and J ends lost 7 bases and 4 bases respectively, with 13 bases between them. Germline loops: CDR1 SNHLY, CDR2 FYNNEI. The CDR3 bases are TGTGCCAGCACTCGGGCGATTCTCTATGGCTACACCTTC. Translated, it gives CASTRAILYGYTF.